The rows below give T cell receptor beta chains drawn from one sample of a study of T cell repertoires in cytomegalovirus infection. Their antigens are not known. TCRdb reprocessed the reads via MiXCR and lists one record per CDR3 protein. The sample lists 450,000 to 600,000 distinct CDR3 sequences, 40% to 50% seen once, with roughly two fifths in the top ten. Source: cultured PBMCs, taken from culture after CMV antigen stimulation. These receptors were collected from a human donor in good health (CMV status not recorded). Some clones in this sample may be carry-over from other donors' samples. Each CDR3 is given with its conserved first and last residue. D genes are given only for firm matches. Part of the rows lack a size; the others show once, few, many or a class for expanded clones.

j_call clone_size d_call v_call cdr3_aa cdr3_nt
TRBJ2-1 once NA TRBV12-3/TRBV12-4 CASSLAGIGYNEQFF TGTGCCAGCAGTTTAGCAGGGATTGGATACAATGAGCAGTTCTTC
TRBJ1-1 NA NA TRBV12-3/TRBV12-4 CASNMDGSMNTEAFF TGTGCCAGCAACATGGACGGATCCATGAACACTGAAGCTTTCTTT
TRBJ1-1 few NA TRBV6-6 CASRWGEGWNTEAFF TGTGCCAGCAGGTGGGGTGAGGGGTGGAACACTGAAGCTTTCTTT
TRBJ2-7 NA TRBD2 TRBV6-1 CASSEAAGVSEQYF TGTGCCAGCAGTGAAGCGGCGGGAGTGAGCGAGCAGTACTTC
TRBJ2-7 NA NA TRBV6-5 CASSYSTTRYEQYF TGTGCCAGCAGTTACTCTACCACACGGTACGAGCAGTACTTC
TRBJ2-7 few NA TRBV6-6 CASSYSSRQGTYEQYF TGTGCCAGCAGTTACTCGTCCCGGCAGGGTACGTACGAGCAGTACTTC
TRBJ2-7 few NA TRBV10-2 CASSGGRVGGLSYEQYF TGCGCCAGCTCGGGGGGCAGGGTCGGCGGGCTCTCCTACGAGCAGTACTTC
TRBJ1-5 NA NA TRBV6-2/TRBV6-3 CASSEWTFGNQPQHF TGTGCCAGCAGTGAGTGGACTTTTGGCAATCAGCCCCAGCATTTT
TRBJ1-2 few TRBD1 TRBV7-2 CASSLSRGLGYTF TGTGCCAGCAGCTTATCCAGGGGGCTTGGCTACACCTTC
TRBJ1-3 NA NA TRBV6-5 CASSYQSSGNTIYF TGTGCCAGCAGCTATCAGAGCTCTGGAAACACCATATATTTT
TRBJ2-3 few TRBD2 TRBV6-7 CASSYAGLAGDGDTQYF TGTGCCAGCAGTTACGCCGGACTAGCGGGAGATGGAGATACGCAGTATTTT
TRBJ2-6 once NA TRBV7-4 CASSFFRSGANVLTF TGTGCCAGCAGCTTCTTTCGCTCTGGGGCCAACGTCCTGACTTTC
TRBJ2-7 few NA TRBV11-2 CASSLLLTGKEQYF TGTGCCAGCAGCTTACTTCTTACAGGGAAAGAGCAGTACTTC
TRBJ2-1 NA NA TRBV3-1 CASSLRGLMQFF TGTGCCAGCAGCTTAAGGGGACTTATGCAGTTCTTC
TRBJ2-1 NA NA TRBV7-6 CASSPRVGDEQFF TGTGCCAGCAGCCCTAGGGTTGGTGATGAGCAGTTCTTC
TRBJ1-2 NA NA TRBV6-5 CASSYRANYGYTF TGTGCCAGCAGTTATCGTGCTAACTATGGCTACACCTTC
TRBJ1-2 NA TRBD1 TRBV7-9 CASSPAGDRGYTF TGTGCCAGCAGCCCAGCGGGGGACAGGGGCTACACCTTC
TRBJ2-3 NA TRBD2 TRBV5-1 CASSPGLAGAWGDTQYF TGCGCCAGCAGCCCCGGACTAGCGGGAGCGTGGGGCGATACGCAGTATTTT
TRBJ1-4 NA TRBD1 TRBV6-1 CASAGGRGAEKLFF TGTGCCAGTGCTGGTGGCAGGGGGGCGGAAAAACTGTTTTTT
TRBJ2-2 NA NA TRBV28 CATSGQLNTGELFF TGTGCCACTTCGGGACAACTGAACACCGGGGAGCTGTTTTTT
TRBJ2-6 NA NA TRBV18 CASSPNSLVFGANVLTF TGTGCCAGCTCACCTAACTCCCTAGTCTTTGGGGCCAACGTCCTGACTTTC
TRBJ2-1 few NA TRBV5-6 CASSFTNRVNEQFF TGTGCCAGCAGCTTTACAAATCGGGTAAATGAGCAGTTCTTC
TRBJ2-5 NA NA TRBV2 CATRTDKETQYF TGTGCCACCAGGACAGATAAAGAGACCCAGTACTTC
TRBJ2-1 few NA TRBV7-6 CASSLQRVRVVYNEQFF TGTGCCAGCAGCTTACAAAGGGTTCGCGTCGTCTACAATGAGCAGTTCTTC
TRBJ1-1 few NA TRBV2 CASSPDADTEAFF TGTGCCAGCAGTCCGGACGCGGACACTGAAGCTTTCTTT
TRBJ1-1 few TRBD1 TRBV11-1 CASSTWDRGGRAFF TGTGCCAGCAGCACCTGGGACAGGGGCGGGCGAGCTTTCTTT